This passage covers 11 T cell receptor beta chains from one sample sequenced in a study of blood T cell repertoires in COVID-19. Some clones are missing from TCRdb's copy, which holds only in-frame ones; the method was immunoSEQ multiplex PCR. The sample records 360,000 or so clones, around 90% being singletons. The specimen was peripheral blood. All receptors come from a man in his late teens or twenties with active or convalescent COVID-19.

The J gene is TRBJ1-4, the V gene TRBV4-3, with D perhaps TRBD1 (5 bases). The germline gives CDR1 LGHNA, CDR2 YSLEER. Trimming pared 0 bases from V and 7 bases from J, leaving 15 bases between. CDR3 size: 16 residues. CDR3 sequence: CASSQDLPQGSEKLFF. In DNA, the CDR3 is TGCGCCAGCAGCCAAGATCTTCCCCAGGGTAGTGAAAAACTGTTTTTT.

The V and J genes are TRBV13 and TRBJ1-2; 7 bases are a match to TRBD1. The CDR3 extends over 14 amino acids. Trimming took 4 bases from V and 5 from J; bases not matched to a gene: 7. Germline V gene lookup returns CDR1 PRHDT and CDR2 FYEKMQ (reference sequence). The CDR3 is CASSSTGTVYGYTF. DNA for the CDR3: TGTGCCAGCAGCTCTACCGGGACAGTATATGGCTACACCTTC.

The chain links TRBV27 to TRBJ2-3; D unclear. CDR1 is MNHEY and CDR2 is SMNVEV in the germline V gene (reference sequence). The CDR3 is made up of 14 amino acids. Trimming cost V 5 bases and J 0 bases, with 9 bases left between them. This CDR3 reads CASSIGRSTDTQYF. The CDR3 region has the DNA TGTGCCAGCAGTATTGGGCGAAGCACAGATACGCAGTATTTT.

This clone is a singleton in its sample. The chain links TRBV24-1 to TRBJ2-1; unclear D gene. CDR1 KGHDR and CDR2 SFDVKD come from the germline V gene. The CDR3 covers 14 residues. V was clipped by 1 base and J by 8 bases, with 11 bases between them. The CDR3 loop is CATSDLATRDEQFF. The CDR3 nucleotides read TGTGCCACCAGTGATTTAGCAACCCGGGATGAGCAGTTCTTC.

The chain recombines TRBV6-1 with TRBJ1-5; D not certain. Per germline, CDR1 MNHNS and CDR2 SASEGT. The germline V and J ends were trimmed by 1 base and 1 base, with 11 bases remaining between them. The CDR3 totals 16 residues. Here the CDR3 DNA reads TGTGCCAGCAGTGAAGTCGGCCCGGGGAGCAATCAGCCCCAGCATTTT. This codes for CASSEVGPGSNQPQHF.

The genes are TRBV28 and TRBJ2-3, with D possibly matching TRBD2 (6 bases). The CDR3 spans 13 residues. Germline V gene sequence: CDR1 MDHEN, CDR2 SYDVKM. The V gene lost 2 bases and the J gene lost 5 bases, with 8 bases spanning the gap. CDR3 coding DNA: TGTGCCAGCAGTTTAGGGGGGTTAGATACGCAGTATTTT. Protein product: CASSLGGLDTQYF.

The chain uses TRBV7-3 and TRBJ2-3; perhaps TRBD2 as D (5 bases). This CDR3 contains 15 residues. Germline V gene data show CDR1 as SGHTA and CDR2 as FQGTGA. V was cut by 1 base and J by 2 bases, with 10 bases left in between. The CDR3 loop is CASSLSSSYTDTQYF. CDR3 in DNA: TGTGCCAGCAGCTTAAGCTCTAGCTACACAGATACGCAGTATTTT.

The gene calls are TRBV24-1 and TRBJ1-1; no clear D. The germline gives CDR1 KGHDR, CDR2 SFDVKD. The CDR3 has 13 residues. Trimming shortened V by 2 bases and J by 5 bases, and 8 bases separated the two germline ends. In DNA, the CDR3 is TGTGCCACCAGTGATTGGGCAGGAACTGAAGCTTTCTTT. Encoded protein: CATSDWAGTEAFF.

This rearrangement joins TRBV18 to TRBJ1-2; TRBD1 matches 8 bases. This CDR3 has 16 residues. Germline V gene sequence: CDR1 KGHSH, CDR2 LQKENI. V dropped 2 bases and J dropped 0; count of bases not matched to a gene: 5. CDR3 bases: TGTGCCAGCTCACCATTCGACAGGGGAGCTAACTATGGCTACACCTTC. It translates to CASSPFDRGANYGYTF.

The chain employs TRBV6-6 and TRBJ2-6, with a tentative D call TRBD1 (5 bases). V was pared by 7 bases and J by 4 bases, with 11 bases between. Germline V gene sequence: CDR1 MNHNY, CDR2 SVGAGI (reference sequence). The length of the CDR3 is 14 residues. The CDR3 DNA reads as TGTGCCAGCAATAGGGGCTCCGGGGCCAACGTCCTGACTTTC. This codes for CASNRGSGANVLTF.

V gene TRBV19 combines with J gene TRBJ2-1; TRBD2 agrees at 9 bases. CDR3 length: 15 amino acids. Germline CDR1 reads LNHDA; CDR2 reads SQIVND (reference sequence). The J segment lost 5 bases and the V segment lost 8 bases, leaving 10 bases of the junction unmatched. The CDR3 nucleotides are TGTGCCAGTTCCCGACTAGCGGAGGGAGACAATGAGCAGTTCTTC. Its protein product is CASSRLAEGDNEQFF.